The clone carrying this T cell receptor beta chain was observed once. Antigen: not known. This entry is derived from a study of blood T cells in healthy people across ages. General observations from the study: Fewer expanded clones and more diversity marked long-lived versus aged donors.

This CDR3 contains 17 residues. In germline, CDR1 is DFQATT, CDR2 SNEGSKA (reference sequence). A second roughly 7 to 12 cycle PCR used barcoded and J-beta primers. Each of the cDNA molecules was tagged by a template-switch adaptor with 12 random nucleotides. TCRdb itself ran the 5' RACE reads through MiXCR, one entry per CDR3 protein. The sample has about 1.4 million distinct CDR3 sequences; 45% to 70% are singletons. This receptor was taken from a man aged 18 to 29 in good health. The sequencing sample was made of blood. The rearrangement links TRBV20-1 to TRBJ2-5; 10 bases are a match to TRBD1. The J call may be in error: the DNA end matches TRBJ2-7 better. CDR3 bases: TGCAGTGCTAGAGAAAATATGTTCCGGGACAGGGGCCACGAGCAGTACTTC. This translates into CSARENMFRDRGHEQYF.